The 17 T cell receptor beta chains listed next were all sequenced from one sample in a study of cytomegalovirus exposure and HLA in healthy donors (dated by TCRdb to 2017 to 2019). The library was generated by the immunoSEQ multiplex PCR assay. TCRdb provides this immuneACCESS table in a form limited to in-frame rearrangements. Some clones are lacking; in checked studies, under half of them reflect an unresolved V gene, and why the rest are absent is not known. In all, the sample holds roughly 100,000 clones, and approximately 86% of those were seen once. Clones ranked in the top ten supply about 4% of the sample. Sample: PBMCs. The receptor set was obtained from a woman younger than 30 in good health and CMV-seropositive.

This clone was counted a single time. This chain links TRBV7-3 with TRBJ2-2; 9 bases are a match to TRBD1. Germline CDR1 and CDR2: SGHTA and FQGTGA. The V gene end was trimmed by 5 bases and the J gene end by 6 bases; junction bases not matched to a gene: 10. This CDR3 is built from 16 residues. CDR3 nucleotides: TGTGCCAGCAGCGTCGGGACAGGGCCAGGCTCCGGGGAGCTGTTTTTT. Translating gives CASSVGTGPGSGELFF.

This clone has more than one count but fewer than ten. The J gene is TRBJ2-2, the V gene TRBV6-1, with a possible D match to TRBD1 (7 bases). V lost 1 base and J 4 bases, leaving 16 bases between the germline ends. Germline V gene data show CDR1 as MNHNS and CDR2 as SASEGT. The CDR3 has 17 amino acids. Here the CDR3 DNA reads TGTGCCAGCAGTGAAGAGTGGCAGGGGGGAGGCACCGGGGAGCTGTTTTTT. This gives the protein CASSEEWQGGGTGELFF.

The CDR3, as DNA: TGTGCCAGCAGCTTAGTTACGGAGAACTATGGCTACACCTTC. This encodes CASSLVTENYGYTF. V gene TRBV11-2 combines with J gene TRBJ1-2; D is unclear. CDR3 length equals 14 residues. Trimming left V 1 base short and J 2 bases short, with 8 bases between. From germline, CDR1 is SGHAT and CDR2 FQNNGV.

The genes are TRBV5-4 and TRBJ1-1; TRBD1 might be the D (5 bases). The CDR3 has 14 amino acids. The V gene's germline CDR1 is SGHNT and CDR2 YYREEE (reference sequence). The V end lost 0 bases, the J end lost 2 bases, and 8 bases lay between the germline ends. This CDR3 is CASSLEQANTEAFF. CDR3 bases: TGTGCCAGCAGCTTGGAACAGGCCAACACTGAAGCTTTCTTT.

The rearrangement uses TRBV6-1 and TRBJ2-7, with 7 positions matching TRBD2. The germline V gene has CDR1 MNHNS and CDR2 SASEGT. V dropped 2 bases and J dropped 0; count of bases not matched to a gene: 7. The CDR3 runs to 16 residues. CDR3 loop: CASSEREGGPSYEQYF. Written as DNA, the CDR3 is TGTGCCAGCAGTGAAAGGGAGGGCGGACCCTCCTACGAGCAGTACTTC.

The DNA of the CDR3 is TGTGCCAGCAGCCCTCGGATGGGGGCGCTCAACGAGCAGTACTTC. This gives the protein CASSPRMGALNEQYF. This chain connects TRBV13 to TRBJ2-7, with a possible D match to TRBD1 (6 bases). The V gene lost 5 bases and the J gene lost 5 bases, with 19 bases spanning the gap. Germline V gene lookup returns CDR1 PRHDT and CDR2 FYEKMQ (reference sequence). The CDR3 consists of 15 residues.

CDR3: CASSPTGEGHTQYF. The CDR3 nucleotides read TGTGCCAGCTCACCGACAGGGGAAGGGCATACGCAGTATTTT. The V gene is TRBV18, the J gene TRBJ2-3; the match to TRBD1 covers 8 bases. The CDR3 has 14 amino acids. The V gene's germline CDR1 is KGHSH and CDR2 LQKENI. Losses at the gene ends were 3 bases for V and 7 bases for J; bases not matched to a gene: 6. Combining the CDR3 with reference TRBV18 and TRBJ2-3 gives the whole variable domain NAGVMQNPRHLVRRRGQEARLRCSPMKGHSHVYWYRQLPEEGLKFMVYLQKENIIDESGMPKERFSAEFPKEGPSILRIQQVVRGDSAAYFCASSPTGEGHTQYFGPGTRLTVL.

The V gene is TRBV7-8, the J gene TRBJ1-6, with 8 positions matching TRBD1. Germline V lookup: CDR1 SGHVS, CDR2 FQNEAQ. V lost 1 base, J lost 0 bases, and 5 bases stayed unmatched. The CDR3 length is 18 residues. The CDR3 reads CASSLVGQESSYNSPLHF. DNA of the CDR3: TGTGCCAGCAGCTTAGTGGGACAGGAGAGCTCCTATAATTCACCCCTCCACTTT.

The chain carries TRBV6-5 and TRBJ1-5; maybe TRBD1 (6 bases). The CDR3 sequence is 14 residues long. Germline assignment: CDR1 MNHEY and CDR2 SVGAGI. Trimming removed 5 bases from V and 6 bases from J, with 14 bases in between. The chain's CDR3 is CASSQSGVGQPQHF. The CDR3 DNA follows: TGTGCCAGCAGTCAATCAGGGGTAGGTCAGCCCCAGCATTTT.

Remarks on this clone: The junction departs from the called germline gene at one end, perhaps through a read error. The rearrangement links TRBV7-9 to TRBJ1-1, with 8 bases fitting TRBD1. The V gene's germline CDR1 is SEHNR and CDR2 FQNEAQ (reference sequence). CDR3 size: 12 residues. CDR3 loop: CASSLDSGQGSF. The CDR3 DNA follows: TGTGCCAGCAGCTTAGATTCCGGACAGGGCTCTTTT.

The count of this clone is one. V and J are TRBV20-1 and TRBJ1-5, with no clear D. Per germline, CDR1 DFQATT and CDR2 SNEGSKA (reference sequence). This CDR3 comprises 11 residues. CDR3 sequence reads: CRAGSNQPQHF. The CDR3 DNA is TGCAGAGCGGGGAGCAATCAGCCCCAGCATTTT.

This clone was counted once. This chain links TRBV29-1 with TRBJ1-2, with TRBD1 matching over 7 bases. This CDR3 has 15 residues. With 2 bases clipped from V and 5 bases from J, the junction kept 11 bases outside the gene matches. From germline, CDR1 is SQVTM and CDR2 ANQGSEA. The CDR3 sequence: CSVENSGTALYGYTF. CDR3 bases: TGCAGCGTTGAAAATTCCGGGACAGCCCTTTATGGCTACACCTTC.

Written as DNA, the CDR3 is TGCGCCAGCAGCCGTCAATTTGTACTAGTATTCGACGAGCAGTACTTC. As protein: CASSRQFVLVFDEQYF. V usage is TRBV4-1 and J usage is TRBJ2-7; tentatively, D is TRBD2 (5 bases). CDR1 MGHRA and CDR2 YSYEKL come from the germline V gene. The V and J ends lost 4 bases and 5 bases respectively, with 21 bases between them. This CDR3 is built from 16 residues.

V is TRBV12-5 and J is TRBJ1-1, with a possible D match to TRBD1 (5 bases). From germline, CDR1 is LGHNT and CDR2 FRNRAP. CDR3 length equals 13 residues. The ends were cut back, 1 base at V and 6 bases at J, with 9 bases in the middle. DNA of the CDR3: TGTGCTAGTGGTTTGGGCCAGGGTCCTGAAGCTTTCTTT. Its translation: CASGLGQGPEAFF.

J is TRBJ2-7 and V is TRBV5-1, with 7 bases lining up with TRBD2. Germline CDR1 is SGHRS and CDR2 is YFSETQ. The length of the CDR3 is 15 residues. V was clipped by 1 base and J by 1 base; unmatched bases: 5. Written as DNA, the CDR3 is TGCGCCAGCAGCTTGCGGGGCGGGGGTTCCTACGAGCAGTACTTC. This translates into CASSLRGGGSYEQYF.

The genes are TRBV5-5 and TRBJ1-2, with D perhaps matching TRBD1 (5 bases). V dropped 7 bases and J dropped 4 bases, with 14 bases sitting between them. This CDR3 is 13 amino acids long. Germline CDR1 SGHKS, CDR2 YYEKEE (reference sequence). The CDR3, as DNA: TGTGCCAGCGTGCCCCGGGGGTCCTATGGCTACACCTTC. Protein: CASVPRGSYGYTF.

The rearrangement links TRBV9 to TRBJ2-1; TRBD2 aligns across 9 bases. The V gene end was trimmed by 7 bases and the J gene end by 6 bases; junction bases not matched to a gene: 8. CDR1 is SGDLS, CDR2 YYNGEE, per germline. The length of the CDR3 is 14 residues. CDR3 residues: CASELGAGGNEQFF. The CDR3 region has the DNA TGTGCCAGCGAGCTCGGAGCGGGAGGCAATGAGCAGTTCTTC.